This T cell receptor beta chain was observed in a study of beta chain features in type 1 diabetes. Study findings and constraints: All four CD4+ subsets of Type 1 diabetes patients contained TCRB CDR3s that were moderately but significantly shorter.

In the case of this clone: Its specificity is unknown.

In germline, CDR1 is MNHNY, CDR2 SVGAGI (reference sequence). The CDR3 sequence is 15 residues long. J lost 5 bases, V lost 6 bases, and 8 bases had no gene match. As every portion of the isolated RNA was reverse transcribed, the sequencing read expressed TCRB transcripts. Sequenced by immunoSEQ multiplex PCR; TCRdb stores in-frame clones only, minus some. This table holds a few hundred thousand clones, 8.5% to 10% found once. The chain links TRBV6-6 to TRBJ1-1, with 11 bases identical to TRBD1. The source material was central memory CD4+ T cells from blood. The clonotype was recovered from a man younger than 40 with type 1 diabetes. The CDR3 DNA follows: TGTGCCAGCAGAACACGGACAGGGGGCACTACTGAAGCTTTCTTT. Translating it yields CASRTRTGGTTEAFF.